Reported below is one TCR beta chain. Generated by immunoSEQ multiplex PCR, the TCRdb table keeps only in-frame clones and is missing some. The data show over 700,000 clones, roughly two thirds seen once. This specimen comes from a study of shared clonotypes between healthy human individuals. The CDR3 loop spans 15 amino acids. V shed 6 bases and J 3 bases; nucleotides not matched to a gene: 3. Germline V gene lookup returns CDR1 MNHEY and CDR2 SVGAGI. What was sequenced was memory CD4+ T cells sorted from blood. As to subset: CD45RA-negative fraction. This chain links TRBV6-5 with TRBJ2-2; the match to TRBD2 covers 11 bases. The clonotype originates from a woman in her thirties in good health. CDR3 amino acids: CASRVAGGYTGELFF. CDR3 bases: TGTGCCAGCAGAGTAGCGGGAGGGTACACCGGGGAGCTGTTTTTT.